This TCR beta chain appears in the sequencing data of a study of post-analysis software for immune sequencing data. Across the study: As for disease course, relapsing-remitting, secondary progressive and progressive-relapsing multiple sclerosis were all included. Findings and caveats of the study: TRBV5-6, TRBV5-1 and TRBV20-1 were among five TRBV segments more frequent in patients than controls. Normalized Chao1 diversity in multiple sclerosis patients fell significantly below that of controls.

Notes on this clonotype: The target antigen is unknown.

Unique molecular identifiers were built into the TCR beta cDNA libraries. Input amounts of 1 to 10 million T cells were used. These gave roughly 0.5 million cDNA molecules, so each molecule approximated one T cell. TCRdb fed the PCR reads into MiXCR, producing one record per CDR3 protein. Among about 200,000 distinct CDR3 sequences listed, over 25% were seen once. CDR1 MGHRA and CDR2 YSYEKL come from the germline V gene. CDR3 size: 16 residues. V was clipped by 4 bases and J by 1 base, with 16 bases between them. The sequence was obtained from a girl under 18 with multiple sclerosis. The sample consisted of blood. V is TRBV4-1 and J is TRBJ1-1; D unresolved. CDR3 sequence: CASSPIGREKNTEAFF. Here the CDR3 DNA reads TGCGCCAGCAGCCCGATAGGGAGGGAGAAGAACACTGAAGCTTTCTTT.